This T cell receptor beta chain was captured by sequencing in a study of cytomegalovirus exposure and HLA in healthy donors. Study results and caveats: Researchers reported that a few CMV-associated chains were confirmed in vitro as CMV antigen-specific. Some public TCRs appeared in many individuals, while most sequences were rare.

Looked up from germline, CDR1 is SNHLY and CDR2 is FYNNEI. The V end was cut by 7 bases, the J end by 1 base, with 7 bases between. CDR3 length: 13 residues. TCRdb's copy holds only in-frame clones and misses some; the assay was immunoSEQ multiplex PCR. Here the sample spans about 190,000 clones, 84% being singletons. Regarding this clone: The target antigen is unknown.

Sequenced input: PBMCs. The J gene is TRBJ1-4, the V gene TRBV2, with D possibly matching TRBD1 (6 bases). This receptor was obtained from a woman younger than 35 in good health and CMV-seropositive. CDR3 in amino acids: CASKGGTNEKLFF. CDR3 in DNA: TGTGCCAGCAAAGGGGGAACTAATGAAAAACTGTTTTTT.